Listed here is a single TCR beta chain. Sequencing was performed with immunoSEQ multiplex PCR; in TCRdb, only in-frame clones are kept and a portion is missing. The table lists about 1 million clones, more than 60% of them singletons. The data originate from a study of shared clonotypes between healthy human individuals. The sequence was collected from a young man in good health. Material: memory CD4+ T cells sorted from blood. The subset was: CD45RA-negative fraction.

CDR3 in DNA: TGTGCCAGCAGTAGGCAGGGGCTCACAGATACGCAGTATTTT. Amino acid sequence: CASSRQGLTDTQYF. V is TRBV6-5 and J is TRBJ2-3, with a tentative D call TRBD1 (6 bases). Germline assignment: CDR1 MNHEY and CDR2 SVGAGI. Trimming took 5 bases from V and 2 from J, leaving 11 bases between them. The CDR3 loop spans 14 amino acids.